This is a list of T cell receptor beta chains from one sample in a study of blood T cell repertoires in COVID-19. Profiling relied on immunoSEQ multiplex PCR, and the TCRdb table lists in-frame clones only, not all of them. The sample has some 100,000 clones, 87% seen once. Source material: peripheral blood. These receptors all stem from a woman in her 30s with acute or convalescent COVID-19. Both conserved end residues are trimmed from each CDR3. Where a row states a size, it is once, few, many or the class of an expanded clone; other rows omit it.

clone_size	v_call	cdr3_aa
NA	TRBV7-3	ASSSPGGDRGTGELF
NA	TRBV15	ATSREGRAQYTDTQY
NA	TRBV6-5	ASSYSGRGSGNTIY
NA	TRBV28	ASSRGASYEQY
NA	TRBV5-4	ASSLRQGAYGYT
NA	TRBV2	ASSGGAGGLGNTIY
NA	TRBV18	ASSPTQDRNYEQY
NA	TRBV30	AWSVRRVQINSPLH
NA	TRBV28	ASPDKRQGLNGVTDTQY
few	TRBV7-9	ASSSTNDRVNSEAF
NA	TRBV19	ALLGGQFRNSPLH
NA	TRBV5-8	ASSLGDPGHYGYT
NA	TRBV30	AWRRGLPGTGELF
once	TRBV6-5	ASSRREIDTQY
NA	TRBV3-1/TRBV3-2	ASSSGQRNTIY
NA	TRBV7-3	ASSSPLDYGNEQF
NA	TRBV28	ASSITGTGASYGYT
NA	TRBV2	ASSGEDRVPYEQY
NA	TRBV7-2	ASIGSSSYNSPLH
NA	TRBV5-6	ASSLAPQFQSNQPQH
NA	TRBV19	ASSFQGISYGYT
NA	TRBV7-9	ASSLTGLGNQPQH
NA	TRBV5-1	ASSLGLSSYEQY
few	TRBV19	ASSTPLSPNEQF
NA	TRBV10-3	AISGLAGDSYNEQF
NA	TRBV6-1	ASSEGFGIGGAQYIQY
NA	TRBV6-6	ASLGLLGGYT
NA	TRBV5-1	ASSSTDRAEKLF